The rows below give T cell receptor beta chains drawn from one sample of a study of memory CD4+ T cells and cytomegalovirus serostatus. Here immunoSEQ multiplex PCR was the method, and the copy in TCRdb shows in-frame clones only, minus some. This sample yields 50,000 to 60,000 clones, of which more than 70% are seen a single time; approximately 1.9% belongs to the top ten. The sequencing input was memory CD4+ T cells from blood. These receptors all stem from an adult in good health and CMV-seropositive. Each CDR3 is given with its conserved first and last residue. A D gene is named only where the DNA matches it firmly. Part of the rows lack a size; the others show once, few, many or a class for expanded clones.

>TRBV5-1|NA|NA|TRBJ2-3|15
TGCGCCAGCAGCTTGCTAGGGCGAGGGACAGATACGCAGTATTTT
CASSLLGRGTDTQYF
>TRBV18|TRBD1|NA|TRBJ2-5|16
TGTGCCAGCTCACTCGGACAGGGGAGGTACCAAGAGACCCAGTACTTC
CASSLGQGRYQETQYF
>TRBV7-2|NA|few|TRBJ2-2|16
TGTGCCAGCAGCTTAGGTGGTCGGGCGAACACCGGGGAGCTGTTTTTT
CASSLGGRANTGELFF
>TRBV7-2|NA|NA|TRBJ1-5|13
TGTGCCAGCAGCCCCGACCCGAAGCAGCCCCAGCATTTT
CASSPDPKQPQHF
>TRBV2|NA|once|TRBJ2-1|12
TGTGCCACCCACGACCAGTTGGATGAGCAGTTCTTC
CATHDQLDEQFF
>TRBV6-1|NA|NA|TRBJ1-3|16
TGTGCCAGCAGTGCCCGGGTCGCCGGGCAGGGAAACACCATATATTTT
CASSARVAGQGNTIYF
>TRBV28|TRBD1|NA|TRBJ2-7|14
TGTGCCAGCAGGTTCCGGACAGGCTCCTACGAGCAGTACTTC
CASRFRTGSYEQYF
>TRBV13|TRBD1|once|TRBJ1-6|15
TGTGCCAGCAGCCCAGGGGGGGTTCGGAATTCACCCCTCCACTTT
CASSPGGVRNSPLHF
>TRBV2|TRBD1|NA|TRBJ1-1|14
TGTGCCAGCCAACAGGGGAGAATGAACACTGAAGCTTTCTTT
CASQQGRMNTEAFF
>TRBV4-2|TRBD1|NA|TRBJ1-1|16
TGTGCCAGCAGCCGGACAGGGAAGACTGTGGGCACTGAAGCTTTCTTT
CASSRTGKTVGTEAFF
>TRBV7-9|NA|NA|TRBJ1-2|12
TGTGCCAGCAGTTGGGAGGACTATGGCTACACCTTC
CASSWEDYGYTF
>TRBV27|NA|NA|TRBJ1-2|15
TGTGCCAGCAGTTTATCTAGGACAAACATCTATGGCTACACCTTC
CASSLSRTNIYGYTF
>TRBV28|NA|NA|TRBJ1-4|16
TGTGCCAGCAGCCCAGAGGGGTCAGGTCCTAATGAAAAACTGTTTTTT
CASSPEGSGPNEKLFF
>TRBV19|TRBD2|NA|TRBJ2-1|16
TGTGCCAGTAGTATAAATGGCGGGAGGGGAGGGGGTGAGCAGTTCTTC
CASSINGGRGGGEQFF